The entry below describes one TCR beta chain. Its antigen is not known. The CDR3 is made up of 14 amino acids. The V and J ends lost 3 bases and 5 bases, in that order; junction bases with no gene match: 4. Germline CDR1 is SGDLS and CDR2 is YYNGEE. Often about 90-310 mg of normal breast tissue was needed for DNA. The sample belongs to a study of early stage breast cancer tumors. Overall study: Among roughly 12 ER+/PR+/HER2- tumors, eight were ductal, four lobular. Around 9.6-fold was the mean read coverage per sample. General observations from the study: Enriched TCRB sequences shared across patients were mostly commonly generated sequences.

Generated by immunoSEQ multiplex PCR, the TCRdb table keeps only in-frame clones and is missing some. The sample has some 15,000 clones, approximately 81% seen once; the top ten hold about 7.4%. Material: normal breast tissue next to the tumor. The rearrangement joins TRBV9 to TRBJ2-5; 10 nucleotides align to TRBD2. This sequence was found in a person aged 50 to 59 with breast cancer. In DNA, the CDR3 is TGTGCCAGCAGCGGGACTAGCGGCTCGGAGACCCAGTACTTC. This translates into CASSGTSGSETQYF.